One sample yielded the 16 T cell receptor beta chains listed below, sequenced in a study of OX40 agonist ivuxolimab in advanced cancers. Repertoires were generated with immunoSEQ multiplex PCR, while TCRdb's copy carries only in-frame clones and drops some. The sample has approximately 60,000 clones, about 90% seen once. The sample consisted of CD4+ or CD8+ T cells sorted from blood, taken in a trial of the OX40 agonist ivuxolimab. All receptors come from an adult with an advanced solid tumor such as melanoma, head and neck, liver or kidney cancer.

V usage is TRBV18 and J usage is TRBJ2-7; 13 bases fit TRBD2. This CDR3 is built from 18 residues. The V gene end was trimmed by 6 bases and the J gene end by 5 bases; junction bases not matched to a gene: 16. Germline V gene sequence: CDR1 KGHSH, CDR2 LQKENI. The CDR3 sequence is CASSPTSGRANLVNEQYF. CDR3 in DNA: TGTGCCAGCTCGCCCACTAGCGGGAGGGCGAATCTGGTGAACGAGCAGTACTTC.

V and J are TRBV10-3 and TRBJ2-1; D may be TRBD2 (5 bases). The germline V gene encodes CDR1 ENHRY and CDR2 SYGVKD. The CDR3 totals 17 residues. Trimming removed 0 bases from V and 7 bases from J, with 19 bases in between. CDR3 sequence: CAISESKGKSGANEQFF. The CDR3 DNA follows: TGTGCCATCAGTGAGTCAAAGGGAAAGAGCGGTGCTAATGAGCAGTTCTTC.

The chain employs TRBV27 and TRBJ2-1; the D gene is possibly TRBD1 (6 bases). Germline CDR1 is MNHEY and CDR2 is SMNVEV (reference sequence). V was clipped by 4 bases and J by 2 bases, with 24 bases between them. This CDR3 region has 19 residues. This chain's CDR3 is CASSSYTQRGGAAYNEQFF. The CDR3 nucleotides are TGTGCCAGCAGTTCCTATACCCAACGAGGGGGAGCGGCCTACAATGAGCAGTTCTTC.

V usage is TRBV4-1 and J usage is TRBJ2-5; a possible D gene is TRBD1 (6 bases). Germline lookup yields CDR1 MGHRA and CDR2 YSYEKL. This CDR3 has 13 residues. V shed 4 bases and J shed 5 bases, with 11 bases lying between them. The CDR3 is CASSLDRWETQYF. CDR3 coding DNA: TGCGCCAGCAGCCTCGACAGGTGGGAGACCCAGTACTTC.

The chain recombines TRBV6-6 with TRBJ1-5; 8 bases fit TRBD1. The CDR3 loop spans 15 amino acids. Germline V gene data show CDR1 as MNHNY and CDR2 as SVGAGI (reference sequence). V shed 6 bases, J shed 0 bases, and the junction held 4 bases outside the gene matches. Written as DNA, the CDR3 is TGTGCCAGCAGAAGGGGACAGGTTAGCAATCAGCCCCAGCATTTT. Translation: CASRRGQVSNQPQHF.

This rearrangement joins TRBV6-1 to TRBJ1-3; D call uncertain. Trimming shortened V by 6 bases and J by 3 bases, and 6 bases separated the two germline ends. This CDR3 comprises 12 residues. Germline CDR1 reads MNHNS; CDR2 reads SASEGT. CDR3 loop: CASSFGGNTIYF. CDR3 coding DNA: TGTGCCAGCAGCTTCGGTGGAAACACCATATATTTT.

This clone has only a few counts. V is TRBV21-1 and J is TRBJ1-5. TRBV21-1 is a listed pseudogene. The CDR3 length is 13 residues. The CDR3 DNA reads as TGTGCCAGCAGCGAAAGAAAGGTCCAGCCCCAGCATTTT. As protein: CASSERKVQPQHF.

This clone was recorded once. The chain is built from TRBV5-1 and TRBJ2-3; 13 positions match TRBD2. J was trimmed by 4 bases and V by 4 bases; bases with no gene match: 6. The CDR3 is made up of 16 amino acids. Looked up from germline, CDR1 is SGHRS and CDR2 is YFSETQ. The DNA for the CDR3 is TGCGCCAGCAGCCAGGGACTAGCGGGAACGGCAGATACGCAGTATTTT. As protein: CASSQGLAGTADTQYF.

The gene calls are TRBV7-3 and TRBJ2-1; D might be TRBD2 (7 bases). Germline CDR1 is SGHTA and CDR2 is FQGTGA. V gave up 5 bases and J gave up 1 base, with 18 bases separating them. The CDR3 consists of 17 residues. CDR3 DNA sequence: TGTGCCAGCAGCCCTGGCGGGGGCCGAGGATCCTACAATGAGCAGTTCTTC. Its translation: CASSPGGGRGSYNEQFF.

V and J are TRBV5-1 and TRBJ2-2; 9 bases agree with TRBD2. Trimming took 3 bases from V and 5 from J; bases not matched to a gene: 2. In germline, CDR1 is SGHRS, CDR2 YFSETQ. The CDR3 has 14 amino acids. Here the CDR3 reads CASSSAGGTGELFF. CDR3 in DNA: TGCGCCAGCAGCTCAGCGGGAGGAACCGGGGAGCTGTTTTTT.

The chain uses TRBV30 and TRBJ2-5, with TRBD2 matching 9 bases. The germline V gene encodes CDR1 GTSNPN and CDR2 SVGIG (reference sequence). V was pared by 6 bases and J by 7 bases, with 9 bases of the junction left unmatched. This CDR3 spans 13 amino acids. DNA of the CDR3: TGTGCCTGTCTAAGGACTAGCGCCCCGACCCAGTACTTC. Protein product: CACLRTSAPTQYF. The complete variable domain, with remaining parts taken from reference TRBV30 and TRBJ2-5, reads SQTIHQWPATLVQPVGSPLSLECTVEGTSNPNLYWYRQAAGRGLQLLFYSVGIGQISSEVPQNLSASRPQDRQFILSSKKLLLSDSGFYLCACLRTSAPTQYFGPGTRLLVL.

This clone was seen only a few times. The chain couples TRBV5-4 to TRBJ1-4; TRBD1 is a possible D gene (5 bases). V gave up 4 bases and J gave up 7 bases, with 14 bases separating them. CDR3 length: 14 amino acids. Germline V lookup: CDR1 SGHNT, CDR2 YYREEE (reference sequence). CDR3 amino acids: CASSQKVGREKLFF. CDR3 coding DNA: TGTGCCAGCAGCCAAAAGGTGGGGCGTGAAAAACTGTTTTTT.

The V and J genes are TRBV18 and TRBJ2-7; 12 positions agree with TRBD2. The CDR3 length is 15 residues. V shed 0 bases, J shed 7 bases, and the junction held 4 bases outside the gene matches. Germline V gives CDR1 KGHSH, CDR2 LQKENI. For the CDR3, the DNA is TGTGCCAGCTCACCACCGAACCTAGCGGGAGGGGAGCAGTACTTC. Amino acids: CASSPPNLAGGEQYF.

This rearrangement joins TRBV5-5 to TRBJ2-1, with 9 bases lining up with TRBD1. Germline loops: CDR1 SGHKS, CDR2 YYEKEE (reference sequence). J was trimmed by 6 bases and V by 4 bases; bases with no gene match: 8. The CDR3 sequence is 15 residues long. CDR3 DNA sequence: TGTGCCAGCAGCCTTGGACAGGGGCCGACCAATGAGCAGTTCTTC. Its translation is CASSLGQGPTNEQFF. Together with reference TRBV5-5 and TRBJ2-1, the CDR3 gives the full variable domain: DAGVTQSPTHLIKTRGQQVTLRCSPISGHKSVSWYQQVLGQGPQFIFQYYEKEERGRGNFPDRFSARQFPNYSSELNVNALLLGDSALYLCASSLGQGPTNEQFFGPGTRLTVL.

This chain links TRBV10-3 with TRBJ2-7, with 9 bases matching TRBD1. V trimming: 6 bases; J trimming: 5 bases; junction bases outside the gene matches: 5. The CDR3 contains 13 residues. From germline, CDR1 is ENHRY and CDR2 SYGVKD. CDR3 amino acids: CAIRPGQGDEQYF. The CDR3 DNA follows: TGTGCCATCAGACCGGGACAGGGCGACGAGCAGTACTTC.

V is TRBV5-1 and J is TRBJ2-5; 7 positions agree with TRBD2. Germline-derived CDR1 and CDR2 are SGHRS and YFSETQ. With 0 bases clipped from V and 3 bases from J, the junction kept 5 bases outside the gene matches. The CDR3 is made up of 15 amino acids. CDR3 DNA: TGCGCCAGCAGCTTGGCGGCGGGAGCTGAAGAGACCCAGTACTTC. Its translation: CASSLAAGAEETQYF.